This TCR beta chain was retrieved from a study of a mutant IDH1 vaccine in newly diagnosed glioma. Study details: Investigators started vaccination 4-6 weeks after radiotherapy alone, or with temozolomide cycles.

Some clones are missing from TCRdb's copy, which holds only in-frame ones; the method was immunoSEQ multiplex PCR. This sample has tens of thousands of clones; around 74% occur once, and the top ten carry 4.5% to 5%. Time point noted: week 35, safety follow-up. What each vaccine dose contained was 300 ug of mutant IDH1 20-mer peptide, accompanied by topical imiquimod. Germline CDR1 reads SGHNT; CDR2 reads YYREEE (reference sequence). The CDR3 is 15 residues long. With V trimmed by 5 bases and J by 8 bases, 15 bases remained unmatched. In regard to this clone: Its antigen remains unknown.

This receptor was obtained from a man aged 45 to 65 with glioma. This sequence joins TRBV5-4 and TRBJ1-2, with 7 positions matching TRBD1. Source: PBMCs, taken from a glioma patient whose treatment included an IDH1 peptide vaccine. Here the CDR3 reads CASRSGQVNYGGYTF. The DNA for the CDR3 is TGTGCCAGCAGATCTGGACAGGTAAACTATGGAGGCTACACCTTC.